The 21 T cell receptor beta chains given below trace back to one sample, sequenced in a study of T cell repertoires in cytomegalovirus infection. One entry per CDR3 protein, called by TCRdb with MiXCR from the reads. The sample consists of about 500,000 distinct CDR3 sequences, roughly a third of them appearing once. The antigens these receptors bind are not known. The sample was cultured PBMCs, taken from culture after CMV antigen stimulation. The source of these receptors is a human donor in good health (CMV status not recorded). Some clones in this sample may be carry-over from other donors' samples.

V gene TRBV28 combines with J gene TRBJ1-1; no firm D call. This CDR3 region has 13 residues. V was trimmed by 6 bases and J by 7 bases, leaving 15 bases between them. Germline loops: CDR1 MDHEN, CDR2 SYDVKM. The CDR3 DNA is TGTGCCAGCAGGGATAGACGGGCTGATGAAGCTTTCTTT. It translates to CASRDRRADEAFF.

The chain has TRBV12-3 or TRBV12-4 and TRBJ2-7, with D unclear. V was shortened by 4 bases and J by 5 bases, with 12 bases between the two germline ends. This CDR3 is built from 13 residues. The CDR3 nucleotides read TGTGCCAGCAGTTCTGGCGGAATCCACGAGCAGTACGTC. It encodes CASSSGGIHEQYV.

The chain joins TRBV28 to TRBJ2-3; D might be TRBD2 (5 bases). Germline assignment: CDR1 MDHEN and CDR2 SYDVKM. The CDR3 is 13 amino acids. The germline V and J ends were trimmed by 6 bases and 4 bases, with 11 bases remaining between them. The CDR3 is CASSGEGPDTQYF. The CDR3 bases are TGTGCCAGCAGCGGAGAGGGTCCAGATACGCAGTATTTT.

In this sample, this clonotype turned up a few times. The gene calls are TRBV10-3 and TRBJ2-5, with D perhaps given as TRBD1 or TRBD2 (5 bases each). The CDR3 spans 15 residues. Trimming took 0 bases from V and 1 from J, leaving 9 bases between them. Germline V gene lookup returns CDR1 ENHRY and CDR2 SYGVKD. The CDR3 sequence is CAISESGVRQETQYF. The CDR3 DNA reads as TGTGCCATCAGTGAGTCGGGGGTCCGCCAAGAGACCCAGTACTTC.

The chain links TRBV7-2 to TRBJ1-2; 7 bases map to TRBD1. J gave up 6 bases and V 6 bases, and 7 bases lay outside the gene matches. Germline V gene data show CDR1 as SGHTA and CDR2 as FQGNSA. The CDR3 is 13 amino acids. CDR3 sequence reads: CASRPTGENGYTF. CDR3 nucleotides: TGTGCCAGCAGACCCACAGGGGAAAATGGCTACACCTTC.

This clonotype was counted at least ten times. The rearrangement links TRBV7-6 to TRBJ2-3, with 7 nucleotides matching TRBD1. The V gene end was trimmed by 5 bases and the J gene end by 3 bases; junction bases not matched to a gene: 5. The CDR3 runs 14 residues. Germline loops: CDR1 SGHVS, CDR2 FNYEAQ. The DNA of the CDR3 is TGTGCCAGCAGCCCCCGACAGGGAACAGATACGCAGTATTTT. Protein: CASSPRQGTDTQYF.

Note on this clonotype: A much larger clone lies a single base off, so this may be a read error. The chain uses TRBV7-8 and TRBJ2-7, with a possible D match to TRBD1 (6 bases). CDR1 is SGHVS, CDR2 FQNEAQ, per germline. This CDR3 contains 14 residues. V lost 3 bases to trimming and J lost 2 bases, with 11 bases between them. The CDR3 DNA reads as TGTGCCAGCAGCTTGGTAGGACAGACCTACGAGCAGTACGTC. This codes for CASSLVGQTYEQYV.

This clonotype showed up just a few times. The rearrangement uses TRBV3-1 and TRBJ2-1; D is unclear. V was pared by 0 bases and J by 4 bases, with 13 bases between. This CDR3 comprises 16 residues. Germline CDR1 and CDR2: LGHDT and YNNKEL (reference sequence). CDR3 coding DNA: TGTGCCAGCAGCCAAGAACGTCTAGAACCGTACAATGAGCAGTTCTTC. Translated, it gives CASSQERLEPYNEQFF.

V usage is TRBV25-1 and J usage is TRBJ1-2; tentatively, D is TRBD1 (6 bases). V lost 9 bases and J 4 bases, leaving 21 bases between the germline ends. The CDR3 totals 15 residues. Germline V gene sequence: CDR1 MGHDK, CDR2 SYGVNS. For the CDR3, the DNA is TGTGCCAGTGAGGGGGATTCGGGGGGCCTCTATGGCTACACCTTC. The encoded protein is CASEGDSGGLYGYTF.

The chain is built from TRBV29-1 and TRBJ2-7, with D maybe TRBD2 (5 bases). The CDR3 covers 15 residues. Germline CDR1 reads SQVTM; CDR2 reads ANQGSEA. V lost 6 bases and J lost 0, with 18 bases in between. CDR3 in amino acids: CSVRDSPRSSYEQYF. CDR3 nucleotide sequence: TGCAGCGTCCGGGATAGTCCCAGGAGCTCCTACGAGCAGTACTTC.

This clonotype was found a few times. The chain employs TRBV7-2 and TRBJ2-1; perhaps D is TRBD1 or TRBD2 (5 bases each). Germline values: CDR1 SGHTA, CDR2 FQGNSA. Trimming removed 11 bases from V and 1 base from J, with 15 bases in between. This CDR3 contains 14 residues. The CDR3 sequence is CAGGDRVSYNEQFF. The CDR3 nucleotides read TGTGCCGGGGGAGACCGGGTTTCCTACAATGAGCAGTTCTTC.

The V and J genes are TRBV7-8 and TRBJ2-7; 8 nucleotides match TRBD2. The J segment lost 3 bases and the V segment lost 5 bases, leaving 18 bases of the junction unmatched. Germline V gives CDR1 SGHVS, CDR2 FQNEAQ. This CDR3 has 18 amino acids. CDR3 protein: CASSPRGVTGGLDYEQYV. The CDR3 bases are TGTGCCAGCAGCCCCCGTGGTGTGACGGGAGGGCTGGACTACGAGCAGTACGTC.

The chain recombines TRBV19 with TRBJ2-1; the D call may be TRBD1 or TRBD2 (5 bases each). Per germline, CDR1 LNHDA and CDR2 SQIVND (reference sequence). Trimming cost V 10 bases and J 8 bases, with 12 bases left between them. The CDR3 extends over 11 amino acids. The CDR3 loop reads CATMGRDEQFF. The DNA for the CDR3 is TGTGCCACAATGGGGCGGGATGAGCAGTTCTTC.

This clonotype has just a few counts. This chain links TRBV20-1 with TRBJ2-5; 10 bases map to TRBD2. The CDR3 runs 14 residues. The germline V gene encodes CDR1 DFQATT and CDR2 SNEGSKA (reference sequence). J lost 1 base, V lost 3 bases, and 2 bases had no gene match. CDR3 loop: CSASGTSAQETQYF. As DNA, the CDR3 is TGCAGTGCTAGCGGGACTAGCGCCCAAGAGACCCAGTACTTC.

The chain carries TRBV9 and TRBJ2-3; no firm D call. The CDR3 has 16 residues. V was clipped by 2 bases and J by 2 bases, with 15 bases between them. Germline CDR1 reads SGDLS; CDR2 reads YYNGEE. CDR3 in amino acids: CASSVSPSPATDTQYF. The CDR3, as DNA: TGTGCCAGCAGCGTGAGCCCCTCCCCGGCCACAGATACGCAGTATTTT.

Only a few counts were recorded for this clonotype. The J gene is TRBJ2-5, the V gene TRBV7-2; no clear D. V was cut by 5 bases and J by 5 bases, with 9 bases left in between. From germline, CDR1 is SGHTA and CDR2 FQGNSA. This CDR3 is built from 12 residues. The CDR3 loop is CASSENLETQYF. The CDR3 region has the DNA TGTGCCAGCAGCGAAAATCTTGAGACCCAGTACTTC.

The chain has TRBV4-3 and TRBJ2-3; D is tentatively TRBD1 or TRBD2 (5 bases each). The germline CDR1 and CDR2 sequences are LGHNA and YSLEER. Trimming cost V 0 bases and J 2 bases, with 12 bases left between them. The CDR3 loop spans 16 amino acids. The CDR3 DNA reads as TGCGCCAGCAGCCAAGATGGGGGACGAACCACAGATACGCAGTATTTT. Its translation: CASSQDGGRTTDTQYF.

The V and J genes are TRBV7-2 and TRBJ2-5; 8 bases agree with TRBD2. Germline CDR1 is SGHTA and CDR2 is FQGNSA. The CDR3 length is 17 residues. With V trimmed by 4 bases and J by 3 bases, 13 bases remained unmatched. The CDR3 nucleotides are TGTGCCAGCAGCTCGGCAGGGAGCGGGAGAGTAGAAGAGACCCAGTACTTC. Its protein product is CASSSAGSGRVEETQYF.

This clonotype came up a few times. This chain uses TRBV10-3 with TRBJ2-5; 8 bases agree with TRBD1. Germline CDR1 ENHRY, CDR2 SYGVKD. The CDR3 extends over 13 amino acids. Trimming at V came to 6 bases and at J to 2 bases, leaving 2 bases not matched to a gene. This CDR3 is CAISGQGQETQYF. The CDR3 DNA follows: TGTGCCATCAGCGGACAGGGTCAAGAGACCCAGTACTTC.

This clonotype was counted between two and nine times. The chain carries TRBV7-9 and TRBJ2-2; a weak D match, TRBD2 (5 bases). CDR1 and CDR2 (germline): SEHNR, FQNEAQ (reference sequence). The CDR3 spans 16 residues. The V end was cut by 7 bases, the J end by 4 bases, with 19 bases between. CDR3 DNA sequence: TGTGCCAGCACCGATCTCTTCGGGCGGGCCACCGGGGAGCTGTTTTTT. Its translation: CASTDLFGRATGELFF. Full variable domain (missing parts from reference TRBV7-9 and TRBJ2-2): DTGVSQNPRHKITKRGQNVTFRCDPISEHNRLYWYRQTLGQGPEFLTYFQNEAQLEKSRLLSDRFSAERPKGSFSTLEIQRTEQGDSAMYLCASTDLFGRATGELFFGEGSRLTVL.

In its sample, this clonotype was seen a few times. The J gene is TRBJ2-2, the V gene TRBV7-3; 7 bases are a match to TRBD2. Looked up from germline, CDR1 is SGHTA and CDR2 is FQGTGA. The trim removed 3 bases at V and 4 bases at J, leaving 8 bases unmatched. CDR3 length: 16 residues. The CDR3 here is CASSLGLLASTGELFF. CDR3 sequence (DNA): TGTGCCAGCAGCTTGGGACTACTAGCGAGCACCGGGGAGCTGTTTTTT.